This entry is about one T cell receptor beta chain. The data stem from a study of prognosis after radiotherapy for stage I lung cancer. TCR beta CDR3 was amplified from genomic DNA by two-round multiplex PCR. Primers specific to each TRBV and TRBJ gene were used in first-round PCR. TCRdb recomputed calls from the multiplex PCR reads with MiXCR, one row per CDR3 protein. This sample has more than 30,000 distinct CDR3 sequences; approximately 46% occur once, and the top ten carry roughly 14%. The TCR comes from a donor aged 50 or older with non-small cell lung cancer. This specimen was PBMCs, taken before or after stereotactic body radiation therapy (not recorded which).

CDR3 bases: TGCGCCAGCAGCCCCCGGACAGTGAGCTACGAGCAGTACTTC. Translated: CASSPRTVSYEQYF. The V and J genes are TRBV4-1 and TRBJ2-7; D is possibly TRBD1 (6 bases). Trimming took 4 bases from V and 3 from J, leaving 13 bases between them. Germline values: CDR1 MGHRA, CDR2 YSYEKL. This CDR3 contains 14 residues.